This TCR beta chain was recorded in a study of cytotoxic CD8 clonotypes in ibrutinib-treated CLL. Background on the study: Complete response was seen in 2 patients and partial in around 24; around twelve progressed and 14 stayed remitted after a median around 64 months.

The CDR3 totals 18 residues. Trimming removed 4 bases at V and 6 bases at J, with 27 bases between. Germline CDR1 and CDR2: SEHNR and FQNEAQ (reference sequence). TCRdb's copy holds only in-frame clones and misses some; the assay was immunoSEQ multiplex PCR. The sample lists under 200,000 clones, under 85% occurring once. This TCR was recovered from a human donor with chronic lymphocytic leukemia. The input for sequencing was PBMCs, taken after 24 months of ibrutinib treatment. The chain uses TRBV7-9 and TRBJ1-2, with D maybe TRBD1 (5 bases). The CDR3 sequence is CASSSHLRLRGGVHGYTF. In DNA form, the CDR3 reads TGTGCCAGCAGCTCCCACCTACGTTTACGGGGAGGGGTTCATGGCTACACCTTC.